This T cell receptor beta chain was sequenced during a study of T cell responses to AZD1222 COVID-19 vaccine (dated by TCRdb to about 2021). The study in broad terms: A total of about 230 trial participants underwent TCR sequencing, of whom some 210 received two doses of AZD1222 and around 25 received two doses of the MenACWY control vaccine. Enrollment into the trials was organized by age into subgroups of 18-55, 56-69 and 70-plus years, and those subgroups contained roughly 140, 27 and 60 TCR-sequenced participants, respectively.

What the study reported, not specific to this receptor: Conclusions about previously exposed vaccinees are limited because only six or seven AZD1222 recipients were SARS-CoV-2 seropositive at baseline. Vaccine-associated CD4 TCRs spanned the whole spike protein, with dominant responses in regions 160-218 and 743-854. In the small 56-69-year group, the increase in depth fell short of significance, most likely because of low power. Participants were mostly white British and included more females than males, and it was suggested by the authors that clonal diversity may have been underestimated. No day 14 peak-response samples were available, so repertoires were characterized only after the peak T cell response. Nearly half of unique spike-specific TCRs reportedly recognized epitopes outside regions mutated in the B.1.351 and B.1.1.7 variants. A significant rise in spike-specific TCR breadth and depth was observed after two AZD1222 doses relative to day 0 and relative to MenACWY recipients.

On this clone itself: Its antigen is currently not known. Nothing much larger sits one base from this clone, and base qualities are not available.

The CDR3 regions of human TCRbeta chains were subjected to immunosequencing. As for the authors' bioinformatics: Repertoire TCRs were checked for matches against a reference library of SARS-CoV-2-specific TCRs that had been generated using the MIRA antigen-specificity platform. Breadth was defined as the fraction of unique TCRs that were SARS-CoV-2-associated. Depth was defined as the fraction of total T cells that were SARS-CoV-2-associated. Each spike-specific TCR was assigned to its reactive spike region and to a CD4 or CD8 class using the MIRA data. Log10-transformed breadth and depth values were compared by one-way ANOVA with Sidak's multiple comparisons tests. TCRdb took over this immuneACCESS table, retaining in-frame rearrangements with V and J assigned. Such tables are incomplete; in checked studies, under half of the missing clones stem from an unresolved V gene, and the remainder is unexplained. Clone size and the V and J calls come from that table; the DNA yielded D and trimming. The sample yields approximately 180,000 clones; 85% to 95% were counted once. The top ten clonotypes cover about 1% of the sample.

Reading the label with the study, this specimen's time point is: about 28 days (+/-7) after the second vaccine dose. The treatment or condition label on this specimen signifies: meningococcal conjugate vaccine given as trial control. The vaccinee samples were drawn from two UK trials, COV001 and COV002, one of which was a single-blind randomized controlled phase 2/3 trial testing AZD1222 (ChAdOx1 nCoV-19) in healthy adults. Trial participant PBMC samples were collected at day 0 and day 28 after the second dose for TCRbeta chain sequencing. The sequence was obtained from an adult who received the MenACWY meningococcal vaccine as a control. The starting material was peripheral blood, obtained 28 days after the second dose of the MenACWY control vaccine.

The CDR3 amino acid sequence is: CSCVGVSTEAFF. The DNA sequence is as follows: TGCAGCTGTGTAGGGGTTTCGACTGAAGCTTTCTTT. This sequence uses TRBV29-1 and TRBJ1-1; the D region possibly corresponds to TRBD1 (5 bases align). Trimming removed 8 bases from V and 5 bases from J, leaving 15 bases between the germline ends. The CDR3 runs 12 residues from the cysteine to the phenylalanine. Solely the CDR3 DNA is kept, with 36 bases framed from the first base. The germline V gene supplies CDR1 SQVTM and CDR2 ANQGSEA.